A selection of T cell receptor beta chains follows, all from one sample in a study of post-analysis software for immune sequencing data. TCRdb recomputed calls from the PCR reads with MiXCR, one row per CDR3 protein. The sample includes roughly 400,000 distinct CDR3 sequences, roughly 38% seen only once; the top ten take around 8%. Sequencing used blood. All receptors come from a girl under 10 years old with multiple sclerosis. CDR3s include the opening cysteine and the closing phenylalanine or tryptophan. D genes are given only for firm matches. Only part of the rows carry a size: once, few, many, or a class if the clone is expanded.

abundance: few
d_gene: TRBD2
v_gene: TRBV6-5
j_gene: TRBJ2-3
CDR3nt: TGTGCCAGCAGGCGCCGGGGGGGAAGAGTAGATACGCAGTATTTT
CDR3aa: CASRRRGGRVDTQYF

abundance: NA
d_gene: NA
v_gene: TRBV28
j_gene: TRBJ2-7
CDR3nt: TGTGCCAGCACGCGGCAGGGCTACGAGCAGTACTTC
CDR3aa: CASTRQGYEQYF

abundance: NA
d_gene: TRBD1
v_gene: TRBV14
j_gene: TRBJ1-4
CDR3nt: TGTGCCAGCAGCGTCGACAGGGGTTATGATGAAAAACTGTTTTTT
CDR3aa: CASSVDRGYDEKLFF

abundance: NA
d_gene: NA
v_gene: TRBV29-1
j_gene: TRBJ2-1
CDR3nt: TGCAGCCCTGTTGGCGGCAATGAGCAGTTCTTC
CDR3aa: CSPVGGNEQFF

abundance: NA
d_gene: NA
v_gene: TRBV5-1
j_gene: TRBJ1-1
CDR3nt: TGCGCCAGCAGCTTGAGTGTCGGAGCGTTGAACACTGAAGCTTTCTTT
CDR3aa: CASSLSVGALNTEAFF

abundance: NA
d_gene: TRBD1
v_gene: TRBV7-6
j_gene: TRBJ1-2
CDR3nt: TGTGCCAGCAGCTCACAGGGGTTTTATGGCTACACCTTC
CDR3aa: CASSSQGFYGYTF

abundance: few
d_gene: TRBD2
v_gene: TRBV29-1
j_gene: TRBJ2-3
CDR3nt: TGCAGCGGTAGCGGGAGGGCCACAGATACGCAGTATTTT
CDR3aa: CSGSGRATDTQYF

abundance: NA
d_gene: NA
v_gene: TRBV5-1
j_gene: TRBJ1-2
CDR3nt: TGCGCCAGCAGCTTGGCCGGCAGGGCAGCTGGCGGCTACACCTTC
CDR3aa: CASSLAGRAAGGYTF

abundance: few
d_gene: NA
v_gene: TRBV28
j_gene: TRBJ2-3
CDR3nt: TGTGCCAGCAGTCGAAGCCGACAGTTCAGGGATACGCAGTATTTT
CDR3aa: CASSRSRQFRDTQYF

abundance: few
d_gene: NA
v_gene: TRBV20-1
j_gene: TRBJ2-7
CDR3nt: TGCAGTGCTAGAGCTACAGTCGGGTGGGGAGCCTACGAGCAGTACTTC
CDR3aa: CSARATVGWGAYEQYF

abundance: few
d_gene: NA
v_gene: TRBV7-8
j_gene: TRBJ2-1
CDR3nt: TGTGCCAGCAGATCCCGGCTCGAGAGCTCCTACAATGAGCAGTTCTTC
CDR3aa: CASRSRLESSYNEQFF

abundance: NA
d_gene: TRBD1
v_gene: TRBV15
j_gene: TRBJ2-1
CDR3nt: TGTGCCACCAGCAGAGATCCCGGGACAGGGGATGAGCAGTTCTTC
CDR3aa: CATSRDPGTGDEQFF

abundance: NA
d_gene: NA
v_gene: TRBV29-1
j_gene: TRBJ1-1
CDR3nt: TGCAGCCCATACATCGGGTTTCAAGCTTTCTTT
CDR3aa: CSPYIGFQAFF

abundance: NA
d_gene: NA
v_gene: TRBV12-3/TRBV12-4
j_gene: TRBJ1-2
CDR3nt: TGTGCCAGCAGTGGGTCCAACGACAGGCTCCTATATGGCTACACCTTC
CDR3aa: CASSGSNDRLLYGYTF

abundance: NA
d_gene: NA
v_gene: TRBV20-1
j_gene: TRBJ2-7
CDR3nt: TGCAGTGCTAGAGACTCTGCCGAGACTCGAAACGAGCAGTACTTC
CDR3aa: CSARDSAETRNEQYF

abundance: NA
d_gene: TRBD2
v_gene: TRBV7-2
j_gene: TRBJ2-4
CDR3nt: TGTGCCAGCAGCTCGGGACTAGCGGGGCTAGCCAAAAACATTCAGTACTTC
CDR3aa: CASSSGLAGLAKNIQYF

abundance: NA
d_gene: NA
v_gene: TRBV20-1
j_gene: TRBJ2-5
CDR3nt: TGCAGTGCTAGAATTGGGGCTACGAGTGGTGGCAGGCAGTACTTC
CDR3aa: CSARIGATSGGRQYF

abundance: NA
d_gene: NA
v_gene: TRBV5-1
j_gene: TRBJ2-4
CDR3nt: TGCGCCAGCAGCCAAGGACAGATCCTAGCCAAAAACATTCAGTACTTC
CDR3aa: CASSQGQILAKNIQYF

abundance: few
d_gene: TRBD2
v_gene: TRBV29-1
j_gene: TRBJ2-7
CDR3nt: TGCAGCGTTGAGGGACTAGCGGGGACCTACGAGCAGTACTTC
CDR3aa: CSVEGLAGTYEQYF

abundance: NA
d_gene: TRBD1
v_gene: TRBV12-3/TRBV12-4
j_gene: TRBJ2-7
CDR3nt: TGTGCCAGCAGTTCGGGGACAGGCTATTCAAGGGAGCAGTACTTC
CDR3aa: CASSSGTGYSREQYF

abundance: few
d_gene: NA
v_gene: TRBV7-9
j_gene: TRBJ1-2
CDR3nt: TGTGCCAGCAGCTTAGCGCCTCAAGATGGCTACACCTTC
CDR3aa: CASSLAPQDGYTF

abundance: NA
d_gene: NA
v_gene: TRBV7-9
j_gene: TRBJ2-1
CDR3nt: TGTGCCAGCGCCCGAGAGGAATACAATGAGCAGTTCTTC
CDR3aa: CASAREEYNEQFF

abundance: NA
d_gene: TRBD1
v_gene: TRBV13
j_gene: TRBJ2-7
CDR3nt: TGTGCCAGCAGCGCCCTCCGGGACAGGGAGGACGAGCAGTACTTC
CDR3aa: CASSALRDREDEQYF

abundance: NA
d_gene: NA
v_gene: TRBV20-1
j_gene: TRBJ2-5
CDR3nt: TGCAGTGCTCGCCCCACGCTCGAGACCCAGTACTTC
CDR3aa: CSARPTLETQYF

abundance: NA
d_gene: NA
v_gene: TRBV20-1
j_gene: TRBJ2-5
CDR3nt: TGCAGTGCTAGAGACGGGCTGGCGTACTTC
CDR3aa: CSARDGLAYF

abundance: NA
d_gene: TRBD1
v_gene: TRBV11-2
j_gene: TRBJ2-7
CDR3nt: TGTGCCAGCAGCTTAGGGGACAGGGGCGAGCAGTACTTC
CDR3aa: CASSLGDRGEQYF

abundance: NA
d_gene: NA
v_gene: TRBV10-3
j_gene: TRBJ2-7
CDR3nt: TGTGCCATCAACCGGGACTTATCCTACGAGCAGTACTTC
CDR3aa: CAINRDLSYEQYF

abundance: few
d_gene: NA
v_gene: TRBV6-1
j_gene: TRBJ2-4
CDR3nt: TGTGCCAGCAGTTTTGATTTACAGGGTTACGGAAACATTCAGTACTTC
CDR3aa: CASSFDLQGYGNIQYF

abundance: NA
d_gene: TRBD1
v_gene: TRBV25-1
j_gene: TRBJ2-5
CDR3nt: TGTGCCAGCAGGTGGACAGGGGGAGGGGAGACCCAGTACTTC
CDR3aa: CASRWTGGGETQYF

abundance: few
d_gene: NA
v_gene: TRBV7-9
j_gene: TRBJ1-5
CDR3nt: TGTGCCAGCAGCTTAGGGCGCCAGCCCCAGCATTTT
CDR3aa: CASSLGRQPQHF

abundance: few
d_gene: NA
v_gene: TRBV9
j_gene: TRBJ1-4
CDR3nt: TGCCCCCCTAGTATTCCTGAAAAACTGTTTTTT
CDR3aa: CPPSIPEKLFF

abundance: NA
d_gene: NA
v_gene: TRBV10-3
j_gene: TRBJ2-7
CDR3nt: TGTGCCATCAGTGAGTGGGAGAAAGCCTACGAGCAGTACTTC
CDR3aa: CAISEWEKAYEQYF

abundance: few
d_gene: NA
v_gene: TRBV15
j_gene: TRBJ2-5
CDR3nt: TGTGCCACCAGCAGATTAACCGGGACGGCGGGGGCAGAGACCCAGTACTTC
CDR3aa: CATSRLTGTAGAETQYF

abundance: few
d_gene: NA
v_gene: TRBV6-5
j_gene: TRBJ2-1
CDR3nt: TGTGCCAGCAAAATAGCCCCTATTTACAATGAGCAGTTCTTC
CDR3aa: CASKIAPIYNEQFF

abundance: many
d_gene: NA
v_gene: TRBV29-1
j_gene: TRBJ2-7
CDR3nt: TGCAGCGTTGAAGCCCCCCTCGGGGAATCTCAGTACGAGCAGTACTTC
CDR3aa: CSVEAPLGESQYEQYF

abundance: NA
d_gene: NA
v_gene: TRBV7-8
j_gene: TRBJ1-5
CDR3nt: TGTGCCAGCAGCTTAGATTGGGGTAGGAATCAGCCCCGGCATTTT
CDR3aa: CASSLDWGRNQPRHF

abundance: NA
d_gene: NA
v_gene: TRBV12-3/TRBV12-4
j_gene: TRBJ1-6
CDR3nt: TGTGCCAGCAGCCTGTCCGGGACCTTGGGTTCACCCCTCCACTTT
CDR3aa: CASSLSGTLGSPLHF

abundance: NA
d_gene: NA
v_gene: TRBV12-3/TRBV12-4
j_gene: TRBJ1-2
CDR3nt: TGTGCCAGCAGATCTGGACAGAGAAACTATGGCTACACCTTC
CDR3aa: CASRSGQRNYGYTF

abundance: NA
d_gene: NA
v_gene: TRBV5-6
j_gene: TRBJ2-2
CDR3nt: TGTGCCAGCAGCTTGGAGAGTAGTTGGGTAGTTCCGTCGAACACCGGGGAGCTGTTTTTT
CDR3aa: CASSLESSWVVPSNTGELFF

abundance: NA
d_gene: TRBD1
v_gene: TRBV7-8
j_gene: TRBJ2-3
CDR3nt: TGTGCCAGCAGCCGAAGGGGGCGCGGAACAGATACGCAGTATTTT
CDR3aa: CASSRRGRGTDTQYF

abundance: NA
d_gene: TRBD2
v_gene: TRBV29-1
j_gene: TRBJ2-1
CDR3nt: TGCAGCGTTGGGTTGCTAGCGGGAGGGAGGGGTGAGCAGTTCTTC
CDR3aa: CSVGLLAGGRGEQFF

abundance: NA
d_gene: TRBD1
v_gene: TRBV6-5
j_gene: TRBJ2-7
CDR3nt: TGTGCCAGCAGTCATAGACAGGGGGATTACGAGCAGTACTTC
CDR3aa: CASSHRQGDYEQYF

abundance: few
d_gene: NA
v_gene: TRBV15
j_gene: TRBJ1-1
CDR3nt: TGTGCCACCAGCTTCCTCGGAGGGGAGACTGAAGCTTTCTTT
CDR3aa: CATSFLGGETEAFF

abundance: NA
d_gene: TRBD1
v_gene: TRBV20-1
j_gene: TRBJ1-1
CDR3nt: TGCAGTGCGCTGGGACAGGGGGCTGAAGCTTTCTTT
CDR3aa: CSALGQGAEAFF

abundance: few
d_gene: NA
v_gene: TRBV10-3
j_gene: TRBJ2-5
CDR3nt: TGTGCCATCGGTGCGGACTACTCCGCCCAAGAGACCCAGTACTTC
CDR3aa: CAIGADYSAQETQYF

abundance: NA
d_gene: NA
v_gene: TRBV3-1
j_gene: TRBJ2-1
CDR3nt: TGTGCCAGCAGCCAACCTCAGGGTCGCAATGAGCAGTTCTTC
CDR3aa: CASSQPQGRNEQFF

abundance: NA
d_gene: TRBD1
v_gene: TRBV5-1
j_gene: TRBJ2-5
CDR3nt: TGCGCCAGCAGCTTCCGGGACAGGGCTCGGGAGACCCAGTACTTC
CDR3aa: CASSFRDRARETQYF

abundance: NA
d_gene: NA
v_gene: TRBV27
j_gene: TRBJ1-2
CDR3nt: TGTGCCAGCAGCCCCAAGGCCCTCAGCTATGGCTACACCTTC
CDR3aa: CASSPKALSYGYTF

abundance: NA
d_gene: TRBD1
v_gene: TRBV5-1
j_gene: TRBJ1-2
CDR3nt: TGCGCCAGCAGCTTAAGACCCGGGACAGTCTATGGCTACACCTTC
CDR3aa: CASSLRPGTVYGYTF

abundance: few
d_gene: TRBD2
v_gene: TRBV4-1
j_gene: TRBJ2-7
CDR3nt: TGCGCCAGCAGCCCTGGCGGGAGGGGAACCTACGAGCAGTACTTC
CDR3aa: CASSPGGRGTYEQYF